This T cell receptor beta chain was recovered during a study of cytomegalovirus exposure and HLA in healthy donors (dated by TCRdb to about 2017). At the level of the whole study: According to a later analysis, the 120 or so validation repertoires were produced on the same platform as the approximately 610 repertoires of the first cohort. The study aimed to test whether cataloging public T cell receptors could reveal signatures of past pathogen exposure. A separate validation cohort of over a hundred different subjects was used in addition to the 666-subject first cohort. To predict cytomegalovirus infection status, the study brought together high-throughput TCR immunosequencing, statistical association of individual TCRs with disease status, and machine learning.

Donors formed part of the validation cohort, which comprised over a hundred subjects and was distinct from the first cohort of under 750 subjects. The method was the immunoSEQ multiplex PCR assay. The paper's processing steps were these. A statistical classification framework was built to diagnose cytomegalovirus status from the catalog of TCR beta chain sequences. This is the immuneACCESS table as TCRdb keeps it, with only in-frame sequences that have V and J called. A part of the clones is gone; compared with another copy, unresolved V genes explain less than half, and the rest is unexplained. V, J and clone size derive from that table, while D and trimming were established from the DNA sequence. The sample table lists about 38,000 clones, approximately 92% of them with a count of one. About 3.1% of the sample is taken by the ten largest. Results and caveats for the whole study, not just this receptor: The validation cohort had no HLA typing available for a later analysis, so co-occurrence within that cohort was assessed over all 120 or so repertoires. In vitro tests confirmed that a few of the cytomegalovirus-associated TCR beta chains recognize cytomegalovirus antigens. The classifier was reported to diagnose cytomegalovirus status with high specificity and sensitivity in both the original and validation cohorts. Most TCR sequences were seen in very few donors, while some public TCRs were found in many individuals. In a later analysis, TCRs clustered in the first cohort were found to also tend to co-occur in the approximately 120 validation repertoires, with about 93% of cluster scores above 0. In the study, around 160 TCR beta chains were listed as associated with cytomegalovirus. The authors suggested that the approach could potentially be generalized to other disease states and immunological phenotypes.

This clone was counted a single time. The specificity of this receptor is unknown. No much larger clone is present one base from it, and per-base qualities are unavailable. Trimming leaves V shorter by 0 bases and J shorter by 6 bases, with the junction holding 11 bases beyond the gene matches. Inclusive of the bounding cysteine and phenylalanine, the CDR3 is 15 residues long. CDR3 DNA is the only sequence kept; it has 45 bases, read in frame from the first base. CDR1 and CDR2, per the germline V gene (reference sequence), are GTSNPN and SVGIG. In this chain, TRBV30 is recombined with TRBJ2-7; the junction holds 7 bases that match TRBD1. Sequencing used PBMCs. The clonotype was recovered from a man aged 18-30 years in good health and CMV-seronegative. The CDR3 reads CAWSVNLGRGIEQYF. The nucleotides are TGTGCCTGGAGTGTAAATCTGGGCAGGGGGATCGAGCAGTACTTC.